Shown below are 15 T cell receptor beta chains from a single sample sequenced in a study of cytomegalovirus exposure and HLA in healthy donors. PCR employed 60 Vbeta and 13 Jbeta primers. Measured with immunoSEQ multiplex PCR; TCRdb has only the in-frame clones, and not every one. The data include under 200,000 clones; the top ten clones carry 0.75% to 0.85%. Sequenced: PBMCs. Every receptor here comes from a woman under 30 in good health and CMV-seropositive.

The chain joins TRBV28 to TRBJ1-5; 7 bases line up with TRBD1. The V and J ends lost 4 bases and 2 bases, in that order; junction bases with no gene match: 5. This CDR3 has 15 residues. The germline CDR1 and CDR2 sequences are MDHEN and SYDVKM. The CDR3 sequence is CASSSGQWGNQPQHF. CDR3 in DNA: TGTGCCAGCAGTTCGGGACAGTGGGGCAATCAGCCCCAGCATTTT.

This chain joins TRBV18 and TRBJ2-1; 9 bases are a match to TRBD2. This CDR3 contains 14 residues. From germline, CDR1 is KGHSH and CDR2 LQKENI. Trimming removed 4 bases from V and 6 bases from J; junction bases left unmatched: 4. The CDR3: CASSRGREANEQFF. The DNA for the CDR3 is TGTGCCAGCTCACGCGGGAGGGAGGCCAATGAGCAGTTCTTC.

The chain combines TRBV28 with TRBJ2-7, with 8 nucleotides matching TRBD1. Germline V gene sequence: CDR1 MDHEN, CDR2 SYDVKM. This CDR3 has 15 amino acids. Trimming cost V 5 bases and J 2 bases; bases outside gene matches: 8. The CDR3 region is CASSRVEDRAYEQYF. CDR3 DNA: TGTGCCAGCAGTCGAGTGGAGGACAGGGCCTACGAGCAGTACTTC.

This sequence joins TRBV7-9 and TRBJ2-5; D is uncertain. This CDR3 has 13 residues. Germline-derived CDR1 and CDR2 are SEHNR and FQNEAQ (reference sequence). Trimming stripped 1 base from V and 5 bases from J, with 8 bases between. CDR3 sequence (DNA): TGTGCCAGCAGCTTAGTGGCTAGGGAGACCCAGTACTTC. This sequence encodes CASSLVARETQYF.

The chain joins TRBV4-2 to TRBJ2-1; D possibly corresponds to TRBD2 (5 bases). Germline V CDR1 and CDR2: LGHNA, YNFKEQ. V was pared by 0 bases and J by 1 base, with 10 bases between. CDR3 size: 16 residues. The CDR3 DNA reads as TGTGCCAGCAGCCAAGATCCAGAGCGGTCCTACAATGAGCAGTTCTTC. Amino acid sequence: CASSQDPERSYNEQFF.

The gene calls are TRBV9 and TRBJ2-7; 13 nucleotides agree with TRBD2. This CDR3 is 16 amino acids long. CDR1 and CDR2 (germline): SGDLS, YYNGEE. The V segment lost 0 bases and the J segment 5 bases; nucleotides outside the gene matches: 5. The DNA of the CDR3 is TGTGCCAGCAGCGTAGCTACTAGCGGGGGGGCTAACGAGCAGTACTTC. Translation gives CASSVATSGGANEQYF.

The chain carries TRBV7-3 and TRBJ2-6, with 7 nucleotides matching TRBD1. The V and J ends lost 0 bases and 2 bases, in that order; junction bases with no gene match: 7. CDR3 length equals 18 residues. Germline CDR1 SGHTA, CDR2 FQGTGA. The CDR3 region has the DNA TGTGCCAGCAGCTTAACTAAGGGGGCAGGGGCTGGGGCCAACGTCCTGACTTTC. Its translation is CASSLTKGAGAGANVLTF.

This clone is called medium-sized based on its frequency. The chain links TRBV6-5 to TRBJ2-3; D possibly corresponds to TRBD1 (5 bases). There are 13 residues in the CDR3. Deletions cut 6 bases from V and 6 bases from J, with 13 bases between. Per germline, CDR1 MNHEY and CDR2 SVGAGI. The CDR3 sequence: CASRRPGSDTQYF. In DNA, the CDR3 is TGTGCCAGCAGACGACCAGGGTCGGATACGCAGTATTTT.

To note about this clone: Other DNA sequences in the same sample also yield this CDR3. This chain connects TRBV27 to TRBJ2-7, with TRBD1 as a possible D gene (5 bases). This CDR3 has 13 residues. Germline assignment: CDR1 MNHEY and CDR2 SMNVEV (reference sequence). The V gene lost 3 bases and the J gene lost 1 base, with 7 bases spanning the gap. CDR3 nucleotides: TGTGCCAGCAGTTTGCAGGGTTCCTACGAGCAGTACTTC. As protein: CASSLQGSYEQYF.

This rearrangement joins TRBV6-5 to TRBJ2-7; 8 bases line up with TRBD1. V lost 6 bases and J lost 5; bases outside the gene matches: 9. CDR3 length equals 14 residues. Germline CDR1 is MNHEY and CDR2 is SVGAGI. The CDR3 sequence is CASSTGQGKNEQYF. CDR3 in DNA: TGTGCCAGCAGCACTGGACAGGGTAAGAACGAGCAGTACTTC.

The J gene is TRBJ2-5, the V gene TRBV10-3; weak D call: TRBD2 (6 bases). Gene TRBJ2-7 matches the end of the DNA better, so the J call may be wrong. This CDR3 has 16 amino acids. Germline V lookup: CDR1 ENHRY, CDR2 SYGVKD. The CDR3, as DNA: TGTGCCATCAGTCCTTACGTAGGGGACTCCTCCTACGAGCAGTACTTC. Residues: CAISPYVGDSSYEQYF.

J is TRBJ1-1 and V is TRBV18; the match to TRBD1 covers 7 bases. Per the germline V gene, CDR1 is KGHSH and CDR2 is LQKENI. CDR3 length: 13 amino acids. V shed 0 bases and J 7 bases; nucleotides not matched to a gene: 2. DNA of the CDR3: TGTGCCAGCTCACCACCGGGACAGCTTGAAGCTTTCTTT. Its protein product is CASSPPGQLEAFF.

The chain is built from TRBV6-6 and TRBJ2-1, with D possibly being TRBD2 (6 bases). The length of the CDR3 is 13 residues. Germline V gene data show CDR1 as MNHNY and CDR2 as SVGAGI (reference sequence). V was cut by 8 bases and J by 8 bases, with 16 bases left in between. The CDR3 DNA sequence: TGTGCCAGCCTTCGCGGGGAAGGGCATGAGCAGTTCTTC. Protein: CASLRGEGHEQFF.

This chain connects TRBV18 to TRBJ2-1, with 9 bases matching TRBD1. The CDR3 spans 17 residues. V was clipped by 5 bases and J by 5 bases; unmatched bases: 13. Looked up from germline, CDR1 is KGHSH and CDR2 is LQKENI. The CDR3 coding sequence is TGTGCCAGCTCATCCCCGGGACAGGGCTCTTGGGACAATGAGCAGTTCTTC. It yields the protein CASSSPGQGSWDNEQFF.

This sequence joins TRBV29-1 and TRBJ2-7, with 9 bases matching TRBD1. The V gene's germline CDR1 is SQVTM and CDR2 ANQGSEA. V was pared by 5 bases and J by 4 bases, with 3 bases of the junction left unmatched. This CDR3 has 12 amino acids. CDR3 residues: CSVMDRGYEQYF. The CDR3 DNA sequence: TGCAGCGTTATGGACAGGGGATACGAGCAGTACTTC.